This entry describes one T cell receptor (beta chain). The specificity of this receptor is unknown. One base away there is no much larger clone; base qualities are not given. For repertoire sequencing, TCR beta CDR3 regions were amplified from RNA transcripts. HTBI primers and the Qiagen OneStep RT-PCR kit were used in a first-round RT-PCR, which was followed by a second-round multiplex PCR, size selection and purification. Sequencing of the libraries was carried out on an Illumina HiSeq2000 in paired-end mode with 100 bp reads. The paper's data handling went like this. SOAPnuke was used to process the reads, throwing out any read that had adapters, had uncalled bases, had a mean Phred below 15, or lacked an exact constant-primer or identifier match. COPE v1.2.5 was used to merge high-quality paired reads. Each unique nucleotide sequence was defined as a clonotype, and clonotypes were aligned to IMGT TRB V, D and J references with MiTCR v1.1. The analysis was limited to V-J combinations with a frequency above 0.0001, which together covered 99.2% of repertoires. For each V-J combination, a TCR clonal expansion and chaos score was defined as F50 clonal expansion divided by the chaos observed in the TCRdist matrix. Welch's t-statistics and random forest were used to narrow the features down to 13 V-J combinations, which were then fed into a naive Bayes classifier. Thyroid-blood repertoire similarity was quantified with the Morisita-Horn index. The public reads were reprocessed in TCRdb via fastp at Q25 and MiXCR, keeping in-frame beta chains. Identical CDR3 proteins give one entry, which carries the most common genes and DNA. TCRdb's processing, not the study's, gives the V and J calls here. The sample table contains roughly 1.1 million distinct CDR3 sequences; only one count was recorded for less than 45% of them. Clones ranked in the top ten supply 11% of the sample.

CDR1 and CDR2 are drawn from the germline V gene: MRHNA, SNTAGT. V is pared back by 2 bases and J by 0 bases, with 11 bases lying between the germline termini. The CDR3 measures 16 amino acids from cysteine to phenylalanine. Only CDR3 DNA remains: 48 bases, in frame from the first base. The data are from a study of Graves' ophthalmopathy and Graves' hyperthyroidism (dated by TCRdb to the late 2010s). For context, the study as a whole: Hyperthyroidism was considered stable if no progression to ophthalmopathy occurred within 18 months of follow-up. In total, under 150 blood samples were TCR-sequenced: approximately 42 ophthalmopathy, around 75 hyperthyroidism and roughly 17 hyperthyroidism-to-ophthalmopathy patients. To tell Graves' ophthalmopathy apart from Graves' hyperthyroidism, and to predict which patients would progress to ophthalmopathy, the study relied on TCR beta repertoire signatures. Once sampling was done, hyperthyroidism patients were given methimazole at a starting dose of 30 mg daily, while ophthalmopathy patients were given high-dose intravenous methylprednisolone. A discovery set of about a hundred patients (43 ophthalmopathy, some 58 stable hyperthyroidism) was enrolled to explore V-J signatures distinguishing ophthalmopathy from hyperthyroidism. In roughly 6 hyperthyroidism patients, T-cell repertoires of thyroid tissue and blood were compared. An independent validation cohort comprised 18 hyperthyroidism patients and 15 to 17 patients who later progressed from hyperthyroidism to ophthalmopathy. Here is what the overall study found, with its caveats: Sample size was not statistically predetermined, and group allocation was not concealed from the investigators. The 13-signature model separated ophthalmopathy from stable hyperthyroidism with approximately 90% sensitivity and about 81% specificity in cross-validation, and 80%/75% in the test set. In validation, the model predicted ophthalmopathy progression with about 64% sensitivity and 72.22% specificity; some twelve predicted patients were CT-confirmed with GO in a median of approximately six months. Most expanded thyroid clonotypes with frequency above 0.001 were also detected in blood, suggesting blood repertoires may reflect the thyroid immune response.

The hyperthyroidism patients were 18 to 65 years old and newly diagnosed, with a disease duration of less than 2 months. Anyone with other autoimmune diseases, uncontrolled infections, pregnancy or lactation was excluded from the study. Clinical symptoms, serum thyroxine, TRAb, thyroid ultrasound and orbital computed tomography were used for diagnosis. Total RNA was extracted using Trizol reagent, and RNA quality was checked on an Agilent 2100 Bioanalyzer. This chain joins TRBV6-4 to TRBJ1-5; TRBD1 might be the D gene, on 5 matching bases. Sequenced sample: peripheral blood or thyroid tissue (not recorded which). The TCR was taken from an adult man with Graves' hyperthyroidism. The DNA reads TGTGCCAGCAGTGACCAGGGAGGGAATAGCAATCAGCCCCAGCATTTT. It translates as CASSDQGGNSNQPQHF.